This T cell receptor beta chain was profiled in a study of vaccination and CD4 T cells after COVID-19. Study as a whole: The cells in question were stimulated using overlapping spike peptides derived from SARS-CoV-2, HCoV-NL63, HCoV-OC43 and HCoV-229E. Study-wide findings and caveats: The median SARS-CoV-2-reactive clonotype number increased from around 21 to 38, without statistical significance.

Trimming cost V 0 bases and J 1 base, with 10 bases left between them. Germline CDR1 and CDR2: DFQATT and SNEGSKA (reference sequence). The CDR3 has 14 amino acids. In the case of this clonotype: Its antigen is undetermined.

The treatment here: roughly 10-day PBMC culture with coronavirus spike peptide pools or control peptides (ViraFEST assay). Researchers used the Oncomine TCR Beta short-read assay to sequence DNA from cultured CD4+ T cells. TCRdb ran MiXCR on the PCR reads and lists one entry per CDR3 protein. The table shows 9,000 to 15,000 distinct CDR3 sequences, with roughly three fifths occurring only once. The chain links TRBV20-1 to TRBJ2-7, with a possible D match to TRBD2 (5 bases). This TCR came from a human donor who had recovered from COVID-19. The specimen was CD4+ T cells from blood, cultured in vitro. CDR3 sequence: CSARDPRGSYEQYF. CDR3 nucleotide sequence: TGCAGTGCTAGAGACCCTAGAGGGTCCTACGAGCAGTACTTC.